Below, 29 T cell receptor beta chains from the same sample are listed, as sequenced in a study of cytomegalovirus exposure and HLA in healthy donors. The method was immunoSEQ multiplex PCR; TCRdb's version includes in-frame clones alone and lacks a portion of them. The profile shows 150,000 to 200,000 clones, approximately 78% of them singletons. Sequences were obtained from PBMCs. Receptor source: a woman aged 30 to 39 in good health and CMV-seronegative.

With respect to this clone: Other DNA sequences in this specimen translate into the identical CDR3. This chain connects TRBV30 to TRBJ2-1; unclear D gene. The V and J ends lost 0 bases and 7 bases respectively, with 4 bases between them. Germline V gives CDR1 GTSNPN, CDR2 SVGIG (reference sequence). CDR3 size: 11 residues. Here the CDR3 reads CAWSVSNEQFF. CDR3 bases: TGTGCCTGGAGTGTTTCTAATGAGCAGTTCTTC.

The CDR3 reads CASSPGGGGYNEQFF. CDR3 nucleotides: TGTGCCAGCAGCCCGGGCGGCGGGGGTTACAATGAGCAGTTCTTC. The chain uses TRBV9 and TRBJ2-1, with 7 bases that match TRBD2. Germline CDR1 and CDR2: SGDLS and YYNGEE. The junction had 8 bases not matched to a gene; V was cut back by 4 bases and J by 4 bases. CDR3 size: 15 residues. The full variable domain, completed using reference TRBV9 and TRBJ2-1, is DSGVTQTPKHLITATGQRVTLRCSPRSGDLSVYWYQQSLDQGLQFLIQYYNGEERAKGNILERFSAQQFPDLHSELNLSSLELGDSALYFCASSPGGGGYNEQFFGPGTRLTVL.

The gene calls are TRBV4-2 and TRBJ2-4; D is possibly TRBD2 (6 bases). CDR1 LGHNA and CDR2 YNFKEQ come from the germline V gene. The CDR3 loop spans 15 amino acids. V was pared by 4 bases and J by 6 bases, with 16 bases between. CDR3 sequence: CASSPGEDGGNIQYF. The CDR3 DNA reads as TGTGCCAGCAGCCCCGGGGAGGATGGGGGAAACATTCAGTACTTC.

CDR3 residues: CASSYSFAGAKNIQYF. The CDR3 nucleotides read TGTGCCAGCAGTTACTCGTTTGCAGGGGCGAAAAACATTCAGTACTTC. The J gene is TRBJ2-4, the V gene TRBV6-5, with D perhaps matching TRBD1 (6 bases). The CDR3 has 16 residues. CDR1 and CDR2 from the germline V gene are MNHEY and SVGAGI. Trimming removed 0 bases at V and 4 bases at J, with 13 bases between.

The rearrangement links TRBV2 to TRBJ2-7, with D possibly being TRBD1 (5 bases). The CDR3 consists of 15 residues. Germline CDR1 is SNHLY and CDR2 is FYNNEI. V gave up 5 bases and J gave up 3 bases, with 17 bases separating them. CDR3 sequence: CASSRTRDSDYEQYF. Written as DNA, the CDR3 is TGTGCCAGCAGTCGAACACGAGACAGCGACTACGAGCAGTACTTC.

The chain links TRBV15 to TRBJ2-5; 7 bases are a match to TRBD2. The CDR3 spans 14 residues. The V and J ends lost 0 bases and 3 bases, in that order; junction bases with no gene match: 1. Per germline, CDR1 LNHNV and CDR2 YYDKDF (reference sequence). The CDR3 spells CATSRDLAEETQYF. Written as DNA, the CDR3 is TGTGCCACCAGCAGAGATCTAGCGGAAGAGACCCAGTACTTC.

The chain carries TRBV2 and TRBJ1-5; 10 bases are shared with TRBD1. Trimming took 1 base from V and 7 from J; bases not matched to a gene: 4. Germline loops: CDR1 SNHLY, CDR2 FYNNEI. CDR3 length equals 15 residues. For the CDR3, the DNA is TGTGCCAGCAGTGAAGGACAGGGGGCCCGGCAGCCCCAGCATTTT. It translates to CASSEGQGARQPQHF.

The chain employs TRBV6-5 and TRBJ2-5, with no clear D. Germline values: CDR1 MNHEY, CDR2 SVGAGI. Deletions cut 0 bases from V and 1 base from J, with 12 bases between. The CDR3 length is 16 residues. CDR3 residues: CASSYSPRGSQETQYF. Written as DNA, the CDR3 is TGTGCCAGCAGTTACTCTCCTAGAGGAAGCCAAGAGACCCAGTACTTC.

Here the CDR3 reads CASSQEPSARAYEQYF. The CDR3 nucleotides read TGCGCCAGCAGCCAAGAGCCGAGCGCCAGGGCCTACGAGCAGTACTTC. The chain joins TRBV4-1 to TRBJ2-5, with a tentative D call TRBD1 (5 bases). The J call may be incorrect, as the DNA end agrees better with TRBJ2-7. This CDR3 region has 16 residues. CDR1 is MGHRA, CDR2 YSYEKL, per germline.

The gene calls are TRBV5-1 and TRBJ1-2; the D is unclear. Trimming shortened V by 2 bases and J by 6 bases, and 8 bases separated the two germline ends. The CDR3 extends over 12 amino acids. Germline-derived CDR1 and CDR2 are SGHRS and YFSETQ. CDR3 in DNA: TGCGCCAGCAGCTTTGACAAGGATGGCTACACCTTC. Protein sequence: CASSFDKDGYTF.

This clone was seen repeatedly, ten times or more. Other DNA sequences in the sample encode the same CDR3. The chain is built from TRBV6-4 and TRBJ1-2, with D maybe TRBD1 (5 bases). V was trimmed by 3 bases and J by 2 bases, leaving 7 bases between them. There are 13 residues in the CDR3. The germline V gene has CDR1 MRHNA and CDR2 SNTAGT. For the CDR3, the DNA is TGTGCCAGCAGTGAAACAGGCAACTATGGCTACACCTTC. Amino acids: CASSETGNYGYTF.

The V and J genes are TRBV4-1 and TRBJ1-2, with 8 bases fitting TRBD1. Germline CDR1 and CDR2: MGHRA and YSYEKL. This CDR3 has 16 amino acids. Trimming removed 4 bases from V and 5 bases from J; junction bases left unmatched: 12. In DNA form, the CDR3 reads TGCGCCAGCAGCCCAGACAGGGGAAAGTCCGTTTATGGCTACACCTTC. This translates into CASSPDRGKSVYGYTF.

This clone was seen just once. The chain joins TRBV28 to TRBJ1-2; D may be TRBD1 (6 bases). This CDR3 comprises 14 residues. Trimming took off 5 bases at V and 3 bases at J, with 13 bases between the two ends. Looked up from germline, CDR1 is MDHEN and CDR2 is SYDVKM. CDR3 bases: TGTGCCAGCAGTGAACAGGGTCAAGACTATGGCTACACCTTC. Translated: CASSEQGQDYGYTF.

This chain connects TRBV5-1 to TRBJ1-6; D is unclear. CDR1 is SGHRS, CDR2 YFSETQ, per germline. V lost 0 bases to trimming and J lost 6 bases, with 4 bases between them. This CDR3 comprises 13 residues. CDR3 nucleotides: TGCGCCAGCAGCTTGGCCATTAATTCACCCCTCCACTTT. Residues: CASSLAINSPLHF.

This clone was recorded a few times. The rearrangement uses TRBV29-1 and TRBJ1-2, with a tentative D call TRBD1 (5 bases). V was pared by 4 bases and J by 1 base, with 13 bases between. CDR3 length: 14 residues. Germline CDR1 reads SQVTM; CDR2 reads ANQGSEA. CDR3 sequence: CSVGPYDSNYGYTF. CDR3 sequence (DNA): TGCAGCGTTGGCCCCTACGACAGTAACTATGGCTACACCTTC.

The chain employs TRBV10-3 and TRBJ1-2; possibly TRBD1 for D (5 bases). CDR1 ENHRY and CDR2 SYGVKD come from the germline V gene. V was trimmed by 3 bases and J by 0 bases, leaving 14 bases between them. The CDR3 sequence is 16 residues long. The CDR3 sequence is CAISDLRTGANYGYTF. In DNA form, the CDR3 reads TGTGCCATCAGTGATTTACGCACAGGAGCTAACTATGGCTACACCTTC.

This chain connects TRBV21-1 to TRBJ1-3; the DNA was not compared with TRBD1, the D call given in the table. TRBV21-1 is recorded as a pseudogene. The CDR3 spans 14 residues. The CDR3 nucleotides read TGTGCCAGCAGCAGTTCACAGTCTGGAAACACCATATATTTT. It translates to CASSSSQSGNTIYF.

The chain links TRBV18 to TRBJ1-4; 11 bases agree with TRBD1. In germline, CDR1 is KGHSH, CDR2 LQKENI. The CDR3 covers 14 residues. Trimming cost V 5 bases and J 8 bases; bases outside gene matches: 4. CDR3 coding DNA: TGTGCCAGCTCAGGGGACAGGGGGAGCGAAAAACTGTTTTTT. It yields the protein CASSGDRGSEKLFF.

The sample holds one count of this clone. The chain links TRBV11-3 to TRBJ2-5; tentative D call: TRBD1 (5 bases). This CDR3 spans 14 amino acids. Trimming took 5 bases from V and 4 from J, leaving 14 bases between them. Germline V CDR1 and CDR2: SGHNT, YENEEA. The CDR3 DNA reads TGTGCCAGCAGCCCTACAAGGACAACAGAGACCCAGTACTTC. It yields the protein CASSPTRTTETQYF. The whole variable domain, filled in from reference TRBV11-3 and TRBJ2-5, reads EAGVVQSPRYKIIEKKQPVAFWCNPISGHNTLYWYLQNLGQGPELLIRYENEEAVDDSQLPKDRFSAERLKGVDSTLKIQPAELGDSAVYLCASSPTRTTETQYFGPGTRLLVL.

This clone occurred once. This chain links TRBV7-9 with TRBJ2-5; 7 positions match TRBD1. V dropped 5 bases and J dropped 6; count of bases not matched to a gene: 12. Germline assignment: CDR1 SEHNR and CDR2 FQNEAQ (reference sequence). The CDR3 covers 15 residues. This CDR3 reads CASSRETGPEKTQYF. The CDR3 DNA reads TGTGCCAGCAGCCGAGAGACAGGGCCTGAAAAGACCCAGTACTTC.

CDR3 sequence (DNA): TGTGCCAGCAGGACTAGCGGGAGTCTGGGGCAAGAGACCCAGTACTTC. It encodes CASRTSGSLGQETQYF. V is TRBV27 and J is TRBJ2-5; 12 nucleotides line up with TRBD2. J lost 2 bases, V lost 6 bases, and 7 bases had no gene match. Germline assignment: CDR1 MNHEY and CDR2 SMNVEV (reference sequence). The CDR3 totals 16 residues.

The CDR3 spells CASSRVQGDQPQHF. For the CDR3, the DNA is TGTGCCAGCAGCCGAGTTCAGGGCGATCAGCCCCAGCATTTT. The genes are TRBV6-5 and TRBJ1-5, with D tentatively TRBD1 (5 bases). This CDR3 spans 14 amino acids. Germline CDR1 reads MNHEY; CDR2 reads SVGAGI. V lost 6 bases and J lost 5, with 14 bases in between.

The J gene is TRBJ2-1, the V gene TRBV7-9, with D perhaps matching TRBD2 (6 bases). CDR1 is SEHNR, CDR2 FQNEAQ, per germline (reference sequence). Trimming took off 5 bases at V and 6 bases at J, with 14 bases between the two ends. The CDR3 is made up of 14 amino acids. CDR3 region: CASSPGGGVNEQFF. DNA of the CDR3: TGTGCCAGCAGCCCTGGTGGAGGGGTCAATGAGCAGTTCTTC. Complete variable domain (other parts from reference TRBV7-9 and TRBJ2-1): DTGVSQNPRHKITKRGQNVTFRCDPISEHNRLYWYRQTLGQGPEFLTYFQNEAQLEKSRLLSDRFSAERPKGSFSTLEIQRTEQGDSAMYLCASSPGGGVNEQFFGPGTRLTVL.

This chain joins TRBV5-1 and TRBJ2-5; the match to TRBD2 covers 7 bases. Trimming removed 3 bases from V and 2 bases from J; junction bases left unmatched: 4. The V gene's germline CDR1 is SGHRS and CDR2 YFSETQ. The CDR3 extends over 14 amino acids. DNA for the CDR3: TGCGCCAGCAGCTCACTAGCGCAACAAGAGACCCAGTACTTC. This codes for CASSSLAQQETQYF.

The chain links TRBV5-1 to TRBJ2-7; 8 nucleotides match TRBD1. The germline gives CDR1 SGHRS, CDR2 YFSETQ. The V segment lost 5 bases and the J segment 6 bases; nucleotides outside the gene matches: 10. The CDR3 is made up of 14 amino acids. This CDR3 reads CASRLGQGVAEQYF. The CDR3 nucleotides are TGCGCCAGCAGGTTAGGACAGGGTGTAGCCGAGCAGTACTTC.

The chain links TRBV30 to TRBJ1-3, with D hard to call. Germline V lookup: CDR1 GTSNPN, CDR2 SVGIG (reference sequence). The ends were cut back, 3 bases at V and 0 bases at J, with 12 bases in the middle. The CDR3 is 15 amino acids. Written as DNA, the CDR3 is TGTGCCTGGAGGGGTCAGGCCTCCTCTGGAAACACCATATATTTT. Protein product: CAWRGQASSGNTIYF.

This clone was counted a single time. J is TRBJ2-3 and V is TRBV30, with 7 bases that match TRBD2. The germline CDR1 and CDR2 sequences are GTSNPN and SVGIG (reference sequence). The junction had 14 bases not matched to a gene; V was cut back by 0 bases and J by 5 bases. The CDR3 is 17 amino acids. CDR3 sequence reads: CAWSVLLGGGGGDTQYF. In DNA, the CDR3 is TGTGCCTGGAGTGTACTACTTGGCGGGGGAGGCGGAGATACGCAGTATTTT.

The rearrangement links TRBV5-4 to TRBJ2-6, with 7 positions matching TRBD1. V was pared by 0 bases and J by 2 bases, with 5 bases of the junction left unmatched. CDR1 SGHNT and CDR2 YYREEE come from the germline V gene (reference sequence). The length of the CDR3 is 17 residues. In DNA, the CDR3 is TGTGCCAGCAGCTTGGAAGGGGGCGCGACTGGGGCCAACGTCCTGACTTTC. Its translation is CASSLEGGATGANVLTF.

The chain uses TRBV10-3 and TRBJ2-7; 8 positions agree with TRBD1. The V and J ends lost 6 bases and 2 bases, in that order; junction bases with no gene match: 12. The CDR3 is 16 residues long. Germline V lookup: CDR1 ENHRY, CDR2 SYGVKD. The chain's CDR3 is CAIRSSRGQVTYEQYF. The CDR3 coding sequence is TGTGCCATCAGATCGTCCAGGGGACAGGTCACCTACGAGCAGTACTTC.